These T cell receptor beta chains were read from a single sample in a study of CD8 T cells in ankylosing spondylitis. TCRdb re-called the 5' RACE reads through MiXCR, storing one row per CDR3 protein. Of 220,000 or so distinct CDR3 sequences in the sample, approximately 20% were seen once. The sample consisted of blood, either unsorted or a sorted T cell fraction (not recorded which). All receptors derive from a male donor with ankylosing spondylitis. The conserved cysteine and the conserved F or W are not part of the CDR3 here. Fields, in order: V gene, CDR3 protein.

TRBV27 ASSPPQSYIYNEQF
TRBV29-1 SVEDRRWAQETQY
TRBV6-5 ASSYGVNQPQH
TRBV7-9 ASITSGIREQF
TRBV12-3/TRBV12-4 ASLAGGDTDTQY
TRBV5-1 ASSFTGADTQY
TRBV7-9 ASSFGGSTEAF
TRBV29-1 SVGTSSYEQY
TRBV25-1 ASSLGTTGGYT
TRBV29-1 SVEAGGPDEQF
TRBV20-1 SARPGRGEGHGYT
TRBV12-3/TRBV12-4 ASTEGALSYNEQF
TRBV15 ATSRDQGPNQPQH
TRBV6-2/TRBV6-3 ASSYSGLESYEQY
TRBV7-9 ASFLVGGTEAF
TRBV7-9 ASSPPGQGSWDTQY
TRBV12-3/TRBV12-4 AATSYTGELF
TRBV2 ASRETYSNQPQH
TRBV7-2 ASSLWGAGNTGELF
TRBV7-6 ASSLGAGLDTEAF
TRBV15 ATSADSQPQH
TRBV9 ASSEILAPEQF
TRBV12-3/TRBV12-4 ASARGDEQY
TRBV12-3/TRBV12-4 ASSFIGVGETQY
TRBV5-1 ASSLLAGGTTDTQY